The present entry profiles one T cell receptor beta chain with its context. Its antigen is not identified. Reverse transcribing all isolated RNA meant expressed TCRB transcripts were sequenced. The repertoire was sequenced with immunoSEQ multiplex PCR; TCRdb's copy has only in-frame clones and lacks some. The sample lists about 240,000 clones, approximately 15% occurring once. This record comes from a study of beta chain features in type 1 diabetes. Whole-study findings and limits: TCRB rearrangement may or may not be influenced by HLA type; here this remained unresolved. There was a moderate but significant shortening of TCRB CDR3s in all four CD4+ subsets of Type 1 diabetes patients.

CD45RO/CCR7/CD25/CD127/CD95/CD27 separated CD4+ naive, central memory, regulatory and stem cell-like memory cells by sorting. Trimming took 2 bases from V and 4 from J, leaving 9 bases between them. CDR1 and CDR2 (germline): SGHRS, YFSETQ. The length of the CDR3 is 13 residues. The receptor's source is a man aged 25 to 45 with type 1 diabetes. The chain uses TRBV5-1 and TRBJ1-1; possibly TRBD1 for D (6 bases). The source material was naive CD4+ T cells from blood. The CDR3 DNA sequence: TGCGCCAGCAGCTTAGAGACAGGCACTGAAGCTTTCTTT. Protein product: CASSLETGTEAFF.